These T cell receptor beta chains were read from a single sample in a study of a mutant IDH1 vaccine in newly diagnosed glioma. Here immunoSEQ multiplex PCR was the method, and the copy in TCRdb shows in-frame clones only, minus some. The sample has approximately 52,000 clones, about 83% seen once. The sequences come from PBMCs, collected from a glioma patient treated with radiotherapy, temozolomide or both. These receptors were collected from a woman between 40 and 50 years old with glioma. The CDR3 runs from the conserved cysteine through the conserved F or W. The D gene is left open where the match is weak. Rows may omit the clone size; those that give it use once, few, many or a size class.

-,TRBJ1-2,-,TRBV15,CATSSGLKGRVNYGYTF,TGTGCCACCAGCAGTGGGTTGAAGGGGCGCGTCAACTATGGCTACACCTTC
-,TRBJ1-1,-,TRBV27,CASSLRGQNTEAFF,TGTGCCAGCAGTTTACGGGGTCAGAACACTGAAGCTTTCTTT
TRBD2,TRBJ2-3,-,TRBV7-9,CASSLGTSGGGADTQYF,TGTGCCAGCAGCTTAGGGACTAGCGGGGGTGGTGCAGATACGCAGTATTTT
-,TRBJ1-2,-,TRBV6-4,CASSDSAQKNYGYTF,TGTGCCAGCAGTGACTCGGCGCAGAAAAACTATGGCTACACCTTC
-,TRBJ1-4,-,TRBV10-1,CASRAGGTATNEKLFF,TGCGCCAGCAGGGCGGGGGGCACTGCAACTAATGAAAAACTGTTTTTT
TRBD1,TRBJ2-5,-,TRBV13,CASSFLGQGAGETQYF,TGTGCCAGCAGCTTTCTCGGACAGGGGGCAGGAGAGACCCAGTACTTC
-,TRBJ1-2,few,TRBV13,CASSLRGRSYGYTF,TGTGCCAGCAGCCTCCGGGGGCGAAGCTATGGCTACACCTTC
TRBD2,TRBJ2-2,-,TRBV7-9,CASSPPGGGPGELFF,TGTGCCAGCAGCCCCCCTGGCGGGGGGCCCGGGGAGCTGTTTTTT
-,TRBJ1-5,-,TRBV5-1,CASSPQGPQSNQPQHF,TGCGCCAGCAGCCCCCAGGGGCCCCAGAGCAATCAGCCCCAGCATTTT
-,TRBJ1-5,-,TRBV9,CASSPRGDTLNQPQHF,TGTGCCAGCAGCCCCCGGGGGGACACCCTCAATCAGCCCCAGCATTTT
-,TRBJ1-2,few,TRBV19,CASSSRGGGYGYTF,TGTGCCAGTAGCTCGCGTGGGGGCGGATATGGCTACACCTTC
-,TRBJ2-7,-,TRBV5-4,CASSGRSSYEQYF,TGTGCCAGCAGCGGAAGAAGCTCCTACGAGCAGTACTTC
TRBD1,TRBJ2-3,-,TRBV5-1,CASSWDRVTDTQYF,TGCGCCAGCAGCTGGGACAGGGTTACAGATACGCAGTATTTT
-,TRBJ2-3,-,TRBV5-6,CASSLDRTDTQYF,TGTGCCAGCAGCTTGGACCGAACAGATACGCAGTATTTT
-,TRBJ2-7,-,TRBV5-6,CASSRGYEQYF,TGTGCCAGCAGCCGGGGGTACGAGCAGTACTTC
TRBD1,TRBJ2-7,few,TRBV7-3,CASSLSPGQIFEQYF,TGTGCCAGCAGCTTAAGTCCGGGACAGATATTCGAGCAGTACTTC
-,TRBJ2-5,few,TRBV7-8,CASSPDRRETQYF,TGTGCCAGCAGCCCAGACAGGCGGGAGACCCAGTACTTC
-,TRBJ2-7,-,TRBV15,CATSRDRGPYEQYF,TGTGCCACCAGCAGAGATCGGGGGCCCTACGAGCAGTACTTC
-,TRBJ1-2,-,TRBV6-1,CASREGGGSAYGYTF,TGTGCCAGTCGGGAGGGTGGAGGGTCCGCGTATGGCTACACCTTC
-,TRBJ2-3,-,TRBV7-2,CASSPGVVDTQYF,TGTGCCAGCAGCCCCGGAGTTGTGGATACGCAGTATTTT
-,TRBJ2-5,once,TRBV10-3,CAISPRGETQYF,TGTGCCATCAGCCCTAGGGGAGAGACCCAGTACTTC
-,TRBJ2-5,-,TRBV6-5,CASARGYQETQYF,TGTGCCAGCGCCCGGGGGTATCAAGAGACCCAGTACTTC
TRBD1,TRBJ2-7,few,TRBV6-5,CASRQGQVTSYEQYF,TGTGCCAGCAGACAGGGACAGGTTACATCCTACGAGCAGTACTTC
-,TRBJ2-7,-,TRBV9,CASSVGSSVHSYEQYF,TGTGCCAGCAGCGTAGGCTCTAGCGTACACTCCTACGAGCAGTACTTC
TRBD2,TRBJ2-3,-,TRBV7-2,CATPGLVTDTQYF,TGTGCCACCCCGGGACTAGTCACAGATACGCAGTATTTT
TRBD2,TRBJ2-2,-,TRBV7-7,CASSPSWLAGVDGELFF,TGTGCTAGCAGCCCTAGCTGGCTAGCGGGGGTTGACGGGGAGCTGTTTTTT
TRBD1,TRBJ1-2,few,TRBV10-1,CASSPTGGHGYTF,TGCGCCAGCAGTCCGACAGGGGGCCATGGCTACACCTTC
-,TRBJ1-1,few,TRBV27,CASSLMGRDKVF,TGTGCCAGCAGTTTAATGGGGAGGGACAAAGTCTTT
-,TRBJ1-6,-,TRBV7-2,CASSLDGTVYNSPLHF,TGTGCCAGCAGCTTAGACGGGACGGTCTATAATTCACCCCTCCACTTT
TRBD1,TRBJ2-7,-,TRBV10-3,CAISGPGQGSYEQYF,TGTGCCATCAGTGGACCGGGACAGGGTTCCTACGAGCAGTACTTC
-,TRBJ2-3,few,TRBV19,CASSYRVADTQYF,TGTGCCAGCTCTTACAGGGTTGCAGATACGCAGTATTTT
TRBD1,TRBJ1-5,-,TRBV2,CASSAVVQGAQHF,TGTGCCAGCAGTGCTGTGGTCCAGGGGGCCCAGCATTTT
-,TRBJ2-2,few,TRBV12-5,CASGLVSHTGELFF,TGTGCTAGTGGTTTGGTAAGCCACACCGGGGAGCTGTTTTTT
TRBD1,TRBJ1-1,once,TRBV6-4,CASSARGDTEAFF,TGTGCCAGCAGTGCCAGGGGGGACACTGAAGCTTTCTTT
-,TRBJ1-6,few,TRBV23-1,CASSQSGGSAEGPYNSPLHF,TGCGCCAGCAGTCAATCTGGGGGTAGCGCAGAGGGCCCCTATAATTCACCCCTCCACTTT
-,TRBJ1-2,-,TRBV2,CASSKDRLGGYTF,TGTGCCAGCAGTAAAGACAGGTTAGGTGGCTACACCTTC
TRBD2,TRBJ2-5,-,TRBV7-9,CASSPRTSAQETQYF,TGTGCCAGCAGCCCGCGGACTAGCGCTCAAGAGACCCAGTACTTC